Below, one TCR beta chain is given with its context. Its antigen is undetermined. This entry belongs to a study of CXCR3-negative and CXCR3-positive naive CD8 T cells. Study conclusions and caveats: Much lower diversity was found in memory CD8+ cells, while both naive subsets had comparably high diversity. CXCR3 expression dropped partially after cryopreservation, and most assays relied on fresh PBMCs.

The libraries of TRB cDNA were prepared using 5' RACE with UMI labels. TCRdb re-called the 5' RACE reads; every CDR3 protein appears as one record, without DNA. This table holds about 58,000 distinct CDR3 sequences. Sequences were obtained from naive CXCR3- CD8+ T cells from blood. Subset noted: CD45RO-CCR7+CD27+CD95- naive CD8+ T cells lacking CXCR3 (TNR3-). The receptor's source is a human donor in good health. Some clones in this sample may be carry-over from other donors' samples.

The CDR3 loop is CASSLGPGQITDTQYF. The genes are TRBV7-2 and TRBJ2-3; TCRdb proposes TRBD1, but this gene call is untestable without DNA. The germline gives CDR1 SGHTA, CDR2 FQGNSA. The CDR3 consists of 16 residues.